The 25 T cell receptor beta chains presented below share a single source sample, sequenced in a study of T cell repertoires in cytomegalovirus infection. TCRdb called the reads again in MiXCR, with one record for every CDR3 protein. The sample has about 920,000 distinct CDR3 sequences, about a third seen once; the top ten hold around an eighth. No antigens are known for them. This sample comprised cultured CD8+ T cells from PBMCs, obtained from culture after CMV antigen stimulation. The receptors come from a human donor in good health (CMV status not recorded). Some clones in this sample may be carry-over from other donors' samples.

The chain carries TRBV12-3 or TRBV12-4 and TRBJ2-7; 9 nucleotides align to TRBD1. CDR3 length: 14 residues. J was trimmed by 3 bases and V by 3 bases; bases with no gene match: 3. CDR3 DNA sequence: TGTGCCAGCAGTTTCCGGGACAGGGACTACGAGCAGTACTTC. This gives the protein CASSFRDRDYEQYF.

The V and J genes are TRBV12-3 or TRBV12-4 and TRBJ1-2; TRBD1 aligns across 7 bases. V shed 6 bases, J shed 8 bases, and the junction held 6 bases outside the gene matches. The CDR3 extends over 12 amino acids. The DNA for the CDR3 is TGTGCCAGCAGCCGACAGGGACCCGGCTACACCTTC. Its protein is CASSRQGPGYTF.

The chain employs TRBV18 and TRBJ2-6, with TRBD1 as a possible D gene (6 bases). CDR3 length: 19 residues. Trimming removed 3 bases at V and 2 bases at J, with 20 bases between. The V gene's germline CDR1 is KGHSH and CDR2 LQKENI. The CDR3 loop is CASSPKVRERDTGANVLTF. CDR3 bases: TGTGCCAGCTCACCTAAAGTCAGAGAAAGGGACACTGGGGCCAACGTCCTGACTTTC.

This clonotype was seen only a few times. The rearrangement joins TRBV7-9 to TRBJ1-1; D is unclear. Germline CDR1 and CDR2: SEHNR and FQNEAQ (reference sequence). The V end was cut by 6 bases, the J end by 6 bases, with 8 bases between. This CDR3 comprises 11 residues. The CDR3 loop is CASSDVSEAFF. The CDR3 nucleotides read TGTGCCAGCAGTGACGTTTCTGAAGCTTTCTTT.

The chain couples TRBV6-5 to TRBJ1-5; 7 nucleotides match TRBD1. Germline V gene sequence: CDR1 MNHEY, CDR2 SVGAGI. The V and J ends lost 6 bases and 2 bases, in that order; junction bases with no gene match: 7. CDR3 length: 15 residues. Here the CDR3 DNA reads TGTGCCAGCAGCCCCGGACAGGATCGCAATCAGCCCCAGCATTTT. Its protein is CASSPGQDRNQPQHF.

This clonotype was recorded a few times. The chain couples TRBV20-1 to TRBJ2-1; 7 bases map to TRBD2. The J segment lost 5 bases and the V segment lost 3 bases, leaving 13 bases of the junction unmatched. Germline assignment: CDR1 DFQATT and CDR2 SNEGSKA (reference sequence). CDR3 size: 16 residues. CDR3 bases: TGCAGTGCTAGGAACTCTCGTGGACTAGATCACAATGAGCAGTTCTTC. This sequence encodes CSARNSRGLDHNEQFF.

CDR3 sequence (DNA): TGTGCCAGCAGCTTGGAGGGGCTCTACGAAACCTTC. Amino acids: CASSLEGLYETF. The V and J genes are TRBV5-6 and TRBJ1-2; D may be TRBD1 (5 bases). From germline, CDR1 is SGHDT and CDR2 YYEEEE. V was cut by 0 bases and J by 14 bases, with 14 bases left in between. There are 12 residues in the CDR3.

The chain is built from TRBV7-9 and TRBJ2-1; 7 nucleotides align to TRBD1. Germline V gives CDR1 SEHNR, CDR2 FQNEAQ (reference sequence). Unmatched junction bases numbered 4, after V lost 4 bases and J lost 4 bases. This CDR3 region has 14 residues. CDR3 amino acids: CASSSGQQYNEQFF. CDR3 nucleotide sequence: TGTGCCAGCAGCTCGGGACAGCAATACAATGAGCAGTTCTTC.

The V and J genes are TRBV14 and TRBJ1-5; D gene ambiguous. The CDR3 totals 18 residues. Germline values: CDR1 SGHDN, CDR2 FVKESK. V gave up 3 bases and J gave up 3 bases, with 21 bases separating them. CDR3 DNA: TGTGCCAGCAGCCATGAAAAAATGATCAAAGGGCCCAATCAGCCCCAGCATTTT. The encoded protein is CASSHEKMIKGPNQPQHF.

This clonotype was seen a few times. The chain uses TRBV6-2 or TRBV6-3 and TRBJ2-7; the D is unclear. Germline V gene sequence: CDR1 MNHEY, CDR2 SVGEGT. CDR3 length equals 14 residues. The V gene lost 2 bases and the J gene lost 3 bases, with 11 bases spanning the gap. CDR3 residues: CASSYRHGGYEQYV. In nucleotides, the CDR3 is TGTGCCAGCAGTTACAGGCACGGCGGCTACGAGCAGTACGTC.

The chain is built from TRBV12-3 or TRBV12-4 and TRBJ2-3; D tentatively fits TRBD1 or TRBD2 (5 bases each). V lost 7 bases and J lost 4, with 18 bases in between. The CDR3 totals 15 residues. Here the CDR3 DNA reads TGTGCCAGCAACACTAGGGAGCTGGGGGCAGATACGCAGTATTTT. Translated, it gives CASNTRELGADTQYF.

CDR3 protein: CASSELDRGQDEQFF. CDR3 nucleotide sequence: TGTGCCAGCAGTGAATTGGACAGGGGGCAGGATGAGCAGTTCTTC. V is TRBV2 and J is TRBJ2-1; 11 bases are shared with TRBD1. The J segment lost 8 bases and the V segment lost 2 bases, leaving 5 bases of the junction unmatched. CDR1 SNHLY and CDR2 FYNNEI come from the germline V gene. The CDR3 covers 15 residues.

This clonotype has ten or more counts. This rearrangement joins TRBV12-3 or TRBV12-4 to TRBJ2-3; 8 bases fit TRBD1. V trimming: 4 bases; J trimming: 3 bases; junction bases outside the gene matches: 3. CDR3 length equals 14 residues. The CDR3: CASSSDRETDTQYF. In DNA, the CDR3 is TGTGCCAGCAGTTCGGACAGGGAGACAGATACGCAGTATTTT.

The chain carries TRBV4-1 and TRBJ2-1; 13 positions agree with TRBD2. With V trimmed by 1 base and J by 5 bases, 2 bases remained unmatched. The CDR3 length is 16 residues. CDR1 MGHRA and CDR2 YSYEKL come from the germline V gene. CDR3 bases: TGCGCCAGCAGCCAAGGACTAGCGGGGGGCCACAATGAGCAGTTCTTC. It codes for CASSQGLAGGHNEQFF.

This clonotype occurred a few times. For the CDR3, the DNA is TGTGCCAGCAGTTACGGGGCCGGGTATAGCAATCAGCCCCAGCATTTT. This gives the protein CASSYGAGYSNQPQHF. V is TRBV6-2 or TRBV6-3 and J is TRBJ1-5, with D maybe TRBD1 (5 bases). With 2 bases removed from V and 0 bases from J, the gap between germline ends came to 11 bases. The length of the CDR3 is 16 residues. The germline CDR1 and CDR2 sequences are MNHEY and SVGEGT.

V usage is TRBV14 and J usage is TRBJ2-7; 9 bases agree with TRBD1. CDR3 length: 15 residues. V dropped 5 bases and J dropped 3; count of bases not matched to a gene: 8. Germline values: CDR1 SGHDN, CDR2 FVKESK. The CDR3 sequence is CASSENRGRIYEQYV. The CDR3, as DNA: TGTGCCAGCAGCGAAAACAGGGGGCGCATCTACGAGCAGTACGTC.

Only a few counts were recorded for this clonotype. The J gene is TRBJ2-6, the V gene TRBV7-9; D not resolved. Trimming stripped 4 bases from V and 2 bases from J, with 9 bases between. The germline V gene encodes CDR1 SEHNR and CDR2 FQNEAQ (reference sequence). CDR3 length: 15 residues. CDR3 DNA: TGTGCCAGCAGCTATGGGGTGGCTGGGGCCAACGTCCTGACTTTC. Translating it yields CASSYGVAGANVLTF.

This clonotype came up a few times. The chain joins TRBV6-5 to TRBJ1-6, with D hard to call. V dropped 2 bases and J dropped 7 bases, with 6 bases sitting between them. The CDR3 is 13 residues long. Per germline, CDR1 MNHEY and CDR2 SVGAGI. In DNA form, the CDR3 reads TGTGCCAGCAGTTACACCCAGAATTCACCCCTCCACTTT. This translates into CASSYTQNSPLHF.

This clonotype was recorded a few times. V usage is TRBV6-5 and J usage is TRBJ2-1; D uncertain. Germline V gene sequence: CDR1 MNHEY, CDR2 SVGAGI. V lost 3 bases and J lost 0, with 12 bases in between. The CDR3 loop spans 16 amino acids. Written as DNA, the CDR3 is TGTGCCAGCAGTTATTCGGACGGAAGCTCCTACAATGAGCAGTTCTTC. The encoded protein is CASSYSDGSSYNEQFF.

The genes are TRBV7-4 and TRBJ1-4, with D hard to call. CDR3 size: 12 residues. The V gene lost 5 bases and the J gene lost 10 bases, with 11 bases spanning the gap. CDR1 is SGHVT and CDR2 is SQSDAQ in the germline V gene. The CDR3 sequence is CASSPRIGKLFF. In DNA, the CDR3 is TGTGCCAGCAGCCCTCGGATCGGAAAACTGTTTTTT. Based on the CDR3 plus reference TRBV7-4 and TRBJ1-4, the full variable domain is GAGVSQSPRYKVAKRGRDVALRCDSISGHVTLYWYRQTLGQGSEVLTYSQSDAQRDKSGRPSGRFSAERPERSVSTLKIQRTEQGDSAVYLCASSPRIGKLFFGSGTQLSVL.

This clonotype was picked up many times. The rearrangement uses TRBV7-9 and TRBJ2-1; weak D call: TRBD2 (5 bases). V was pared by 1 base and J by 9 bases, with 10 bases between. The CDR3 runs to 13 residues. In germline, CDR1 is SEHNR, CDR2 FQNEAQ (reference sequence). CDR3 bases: TGTGCCAGCAGCTTAGGGTTCGGGGTTGAGCAGTTCTTC. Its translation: CASSLGFGVEQFF.

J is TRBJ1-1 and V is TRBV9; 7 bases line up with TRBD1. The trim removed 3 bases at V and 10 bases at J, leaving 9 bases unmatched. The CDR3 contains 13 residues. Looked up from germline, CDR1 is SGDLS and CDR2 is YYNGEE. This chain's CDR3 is CASSAQGIGRAFF. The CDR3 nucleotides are TGTGCCAGCAGCGCACAGGGGATCGGTAGAGCTTTCTTT.

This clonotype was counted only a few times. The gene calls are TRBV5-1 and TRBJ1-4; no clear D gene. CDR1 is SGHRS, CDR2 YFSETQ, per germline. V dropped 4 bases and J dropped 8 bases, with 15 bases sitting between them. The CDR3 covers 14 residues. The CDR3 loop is CASSEPGPTEKLFF. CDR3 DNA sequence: TGCGCCAGCAGCGAGCCCGGGCCGACCGAAAAACTGTTTTTT.

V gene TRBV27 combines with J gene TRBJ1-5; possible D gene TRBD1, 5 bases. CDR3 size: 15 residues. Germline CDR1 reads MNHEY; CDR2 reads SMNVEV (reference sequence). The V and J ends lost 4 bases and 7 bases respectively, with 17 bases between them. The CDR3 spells CASSSGGPLGQPQHF. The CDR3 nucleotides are TGTGCCAGCAGTTCTGGGGGTCCCCTGGGGCAGCCCCAGCATTTT.

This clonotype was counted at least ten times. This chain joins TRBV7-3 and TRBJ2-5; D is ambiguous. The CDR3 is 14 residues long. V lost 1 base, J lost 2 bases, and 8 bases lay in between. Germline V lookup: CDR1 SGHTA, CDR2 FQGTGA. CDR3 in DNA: TGTGCCAGCAGCTTAAACGGATTGCAAGAGACCCAGTACTTC. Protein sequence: CASSLNGLQETQYF.